The rows below give T cell receptor beta chains drawn from one sample of a study of graft-versus-host responses after intestinal transplantation. No cognate antigen is known for these TCRs. Only in-frame clones appear in the TCRdb table, and some are missing; sequencing was by immunoSEQ multiplex PCR. The sample records 96,000 or so clones, roughly 90% being singletons. This sample comprised unstimulated CD4+ T cells sorted from spleen or lymph node cells, obtained before intestinal transplant. These receptor sequences come from a human donor who received an intestinal transplant. Each CDR3 is given with its conserved first and last residue. Each record gives: CDR3 DNA, CDR3 protein, V gene, clone size, J gene, D gene. A D gene is named only where the DNA matches it firmly. Rows may omit the clone size; those that give it use once, few, many or a size class.

cdr3_nt: TGCGCCAGCAGCCAAGATAGGACAGGACCCGTGGGGACCCAGTACTTC
cdr3_aa: CASSQDRTGPVGTQYF
v_call: TRBV4-1
clone_size: -
j_call: TRBJ2-5
d_call: TRBD1

cdr3_nt: TGTGCCAGCAGTCAGGGGACGTCGGGCTACACCTTC
cdr3_aa: CASSQGTSGYTF
v_call: TRBV2
clone_size: -
j_call: TRBJ1-2
d_call: -

cdr3_nt: TGTGCCAGCAGCCTAAGAGGGGGCCTAGAGACCCAGTACTTC
cdr3_aa: CASSLRGGLETQYF
v_call: TRBV7-2
clone_size: -
j_call: TRBJ2-5
d_call: TRBD1

cdr3_nt: TGTGCCAGCACTTCTATCTGGAGTACAGGGGCCAACGTCCTGACTTTC
cdr3_aa: CASTSIWSTGANVLTF
v_call: TRBV27
clone_size: -
j_call: TRBJ2-6
d_call: -

cdr3_nt: TGTGCCTGGAGTGTACGACAGGCGGGGGGCACCCTCCACTTT
cdr3_aa: CAWSVRQAGGTLHF
v_call: TRBV30
clone_size: -
j_call: TRBJ1-6
d_call: -

cdr3_nt: TGTGCCAGTAGTATAGATCTATTCAGCGGGAGTACATCCTACGAGCAGTACTTC
cdr3_aa: CASSIDLFSGSTSYEQYF
v_call: TRBV19
clone_size: -
j_call: TRBJ2-7
d_call: TRBD2

cdr3_nt: TGTGCCTGGAGTGTACTGGACAGGGGGCTCCCTAACTATGGCTACACCTTC
cdr3_aa: CAWSVLDRGLPNYGYTF
v_call: TRBV30
clone_size: -
j_call: TRBJ1-2
d_call: TRBD1

cdr3_nt: TGCGCCAGCAGTTCCGGGAGTCCCACCATATATTTT
cdr3_aa: CASSSGSPTIYF
v_call: TRBV5-1
clone_size: -
j_call: TRBJ1-3
d_call: -

cdr3_nt: TGTGCCAGCTCACTCAACAGGCCGAACACTGAAGCTTTCTTT
cdr3_aa: CASSLNRPNTEAFF
v_call: TRBV18
clone_size: -
j_call: TRBJ1-1
d_call: -

cdr3_nt: TGTGCCAGCAGCGGAGGGGCCCATCGGTGGACAGATACGCAGTATTTT
cdr3_aa: CASSGGAHRWTDTQYF
v_call: TRBV5-8
clone_size: once
j_call: TRBJ2-3
d_call: -

cdr3_nt: TGTGCCAGCAGAGCTACAGGGCGGAACAACTATGGCTACACCTTC
cdr3_aa: CASRATGRNNYGYTF
v_call: TRBV6-5
clone_size: -
j_call: TRBJ1-2
d_call: -

cdr3_nt: TGTGCCAGCTCACCAGGAGTTGTCGGAAAGAACACTGAAGCTTTCTTT
cdr3_aa: CASSPGVVGKNTEAFF
v_call: TRBV18
clone_size: -
j_call: TRBJ1-1
d_call: -

cdr3_nt: TGTGCCAGCAGCCCCGGTTATCACGGGCAGCCCCAGCATTTT
cdr3_aa: CASSPGYHGQPQHF
v_call: TRBV27
clone_size: -
j_call: TRBJ1-5
d_call: -

cdr3_nt: TGTGCCAGCAGCGAAACTAGCGTCGGCGGCGAGCAGTACTTC
cdr3_aa: CASSETSVGGEQYF
v_call: TRBV9
clone_size: -
j_call: TRBJ2-7
d_call: TRBD2

cdr3_nt: TGTGCCAGCAGTCCAGCCGGAACCTCGGACCGAGGGGGCTATGGCTACACCTTC
cdr3_aa: CASSPAGTSDRGGYGYTF
v_call: TRBV28
clone_size: -
j_call: TRBJ1-2
d_call: -

cdr3_nt: TGTGCCAGCAGGGGACTAGGATTCCAAGAGACCCAGTACTTC
cdr3_aa: CASRGLGFQETQYF
v_call: TRBV27
clone_size: -
j_call: TRBJ2-5
d_call: TRBD2

cdr3_nt: TGTGCCAGCAGTGGGAGACCGTTTGATGGCTACACCTTC
cdr3_aa: CASSGRPFDGYTF
v_call: TRBV2
clone_size: -
j_call: TRBJ1-2
d_call: -

cdr3_nt: TGCGCCAGCAGCCAATATACAGGGAGGGGAGAGACCCAGTACTTC
cdr3_aa: CASSQYTGRGETQYF
v_call: TRBV5-1
clone_size: -
j_call: TRBJ2-5
d_call: -

cdr3_nt: TGTGCCAGCAGCGTGGGAGGGACTAGCGGTCTTGGGGAGCAGTACTTC
cdr3_aa: CASSVGGTSGLGEQYF
v_call: TRBV5-4
clone_size: -
j_call: TRBJ2-7
d_call: TRBD2

cdr3_nt: TGTGCCAGCAGCCTACCGGGACTACACTACAATGAGCAGTTCTTC
cdr3_aa: CASSLPGLHYNEQFF
v_call: TRBV28
clone_size: few
j_call: TRBJ2-1
d_call: TRBD2

cdr3_nt: TGTGCCAGCGCCTCCCGGACAGGAAATAATGAGCAGTTCTTC
cdr3_aa: CASASRTGNNEQFF
v_call: TRBV2
clone_size: -
j_call: TRBJ2-1
d_call: TRBD1

cdr3_nt: TGTGCCAGCAGCTTGGGGGGGGCTTGGGGCAATCAGCCCCAGCATTTT
cdr3_aa: CASSLGGAWGNQPQHF
v_call: TRBV27
clone_size: -
j_call: TRBJ1-5
d_call: -

cdr3_nt: TGTGCCACCAGCAGAGCTCTGGGGCAGGGGGACAGCAATCAGCCCCAGCATTTT
cdr3_aa: CATSRALGQGDSNQPQHF
v_call: TRBV15
clone_size: -
j_call: TRBJ1-5
d_call: TRBD1

cdr3_nt: TGCGCCAGCAGCTTGGCGGGGGATGGCTACACCTTC
cdr3_aa: CASSLAGDGYTF
v_call: TRBV5-1
clone_size: -
j_call: TRBJ1-2
d_call: -

cdr3_nt: TGTGCCACCAGCAGAGATTTAGCCAGGGGGAAAAGGGGCTACACCTTC
cdr3_aa: CATSRDLARGKRGYTF
v_call: TRBV15
clone_size: -
j_call: TRBJ1-2
d_call: TRBD1

cdr3_nt: TGCGCCAGCAGACTCACCCGGGACAGGGGAATCGCTTCACCCCTCCACTTT
cdr3_aa: CASRLTRDRGIASPLHF
v_call: TRBV10-2
clone_size: -
j_call: TRBJ1-6
d_call: TRBD1

cdr3_nt: TGTGCCAGCAGCTTGGGACTAGCGGGGACCTACGAGCAGTACTTC
cdr3_aa: CASSLGLAGTYEQYF
v_call: TRBV5-6
clone_size: -
j_call: TRBJ2-7
d_call: TRBD2

cdr3_nt: TGTGCCAGCAGCTTAGGTAGCGGGAGCTACGAGCAGTACTTC
cdr3_aa: CASSLGSGSYEQYF
v_call: TRBV7-6
clone_size: -
j_call: TRBJ2-7
d_call: TRBD2

cdr3_nt: TGTGCCAGCAGCACCTCCCCGGCCGGGGAGACCCAGTACTTC
cdr3_aa: CASSTSPAGETQYF
v_call: TRBV28
clone_size: -
j_call: TRBJ2-5
d_call: -

cdr3_nt: TGTGCCTGGACTAGCGCCACAGATACGCAGTATTTT
cdr3_aa: CAWTSATDTQYF
v_call: TRBV30
clone_size: few
j_call: TRBJ2-3
d_call: -

cdr3_nt: TGTGCCAGCAGCCCAGGGGCTAACTATGGCTACACCTTC
cdr3_aa: CASSPGANYGYTF
v_call: TRBV14
clone_size: -
j_call: TRBJ1-2
d_call: -

cdr3_nt: TGTGCCAGCAGCCCCAGACTAGCGGGTCGGGCACAAGATCGCTACGAGCAGTACTTC
cdr3_aa: CASSPRLAGRAQDRYEQYF
v_call: TRBV7-2
clone_size: -
j_call: TRBJ2-7
d_call: TRBD2

cdr3_nt: TGTGCCAGCAGCCCCTTGGGGGGGAGGAGCACTGAAGCTTTCTTT
cdr3_aa: CASSPLGGRSTEAFF
v_call: TRBV14
clone_size: -
j_call: TRBJ1-1
d_call: -

cdr3_nt: TGCGCCAGCAGCTTGGCCGGGACAGGGGGCGGTGAAGCTTTCTTT
cdr3_aa: CASSLAGTGGGEAFF
v_call: TRBV5-1
clone_size: -
j_call: TRBJ1-1
d_call: TRBD1

cdr3_nt: TGCAGCGTGGAAAGACTAGCGGGAGGCACAGATACGCAGTATTTT
cdr3_aa: CSVERLAGGTDTQYF
v_call: TRBV29-1
clone_size: -
j_call: TRBJ2-3
d_call: TRBD2

cdr3_nt: TGTGCCAGCAGCTTAGATGGACGGGGGATATATGGCTACACCTTC
cdr3_aa: CASSLDGRGIYGYTF
v_call: TRBV5-5
clone_size: -
j_call: TRBJ1-2
d_call: -

cdr3_nt: TGTGCCTGGAGTGTACCTTGGGGGGAGGACTCCTACGAGCAGTACTTC
cdr3_aa: CAWSVPWGEDSYEQYF
v_call: TRBV30
clone_size: -
j_call: TRBJ2-7
d_call: -

cdr3_nt: TGTGCCAGCAGTTCTACTCGGGGGGGAGAGACCCAGTACTTC
cdr3_aa: CASSSTRGGETQYF
v_call: TRBV6-6
clone_size: -
j_call: TRBJ2-5
d_call: TRBD2

cdr3_nt: TGTGCCAGTAGTTCGGACAGGGTTAACTATGGCTACACCTTC
cdr3_aa: CASSSDRVNYGYTF
v_call: TRBV19
clone_size: -
j_call: TRBJ1-2
d_call: TRBD1

cdr3_nt: TGTGCCAGCAGTTACCGGCCAAGCGGGAGGTCCAATGAGCAGTTCTTC
cdr3_aa: CASSYRPSGRSNEQFF
v_call: TRBV6-6
clone_size: -
j_call: TRBJ2-1
d_call: TRBD2

cdr3_nt: TGTGCCAGCAGCCAAGCTTCGGGTTACCGGCGGACTCACGGGGAGCAGTACTTC
cdr3_aa: CASSQASGYRRTHGEQYF
v_call: TRBV14
clone_size: -
j_call: TRBJ2-7
d_call: -

cdr3_nt: TGTGCCAGCAGCCCAGGAGGGTGGTCCTACGAGCAGTACTTC
cdr3_aa: CASSPGGWSYEQYF
v_call: TRBV9
clone_size: -
j_call: TRBJ2-7
d_call: -

cdr3_nt: TGTGCCAGCAGCGCAGGGACTAGCGGGAGGCCTAGCACAGATACGCAGTATTTT
cdr3_aa: CASSAGTSGRPSTDTQYF
v_call: TRBV9
clone_size: -
j_call: TRBJ2-3
d_call: TRBD2

cdr3_nt: TGTGCCAGCTCAGCGGGACGGGTGAACACTGAAGCTTTCTTT
cdr3_aa: CASSAGRVNTEAFF
v_call: TRBV18
clone_size: -
j_call: TRBJ1-1
d_call: -

cdr3_nt: TGTGCCAGCAGCCAAGAACAGGAAACCTACGAGCAGTACTTC
cdr3_aa: CASSQEQETYEQYF
v_call: TRBV4-2
clone_size: -
j_call: TRBJ2-7
d_call: -

cdr3_nt: TGCGCCAGCAGCTGGGGGGTTGGACCCCAAGAGACCCAGTACTTC
cdr3_aa: CASSWGVGPQETQYF
v_call: TRBV5-1
clone_size: -
j_call: TRBJ2-5
d_call: -

cdr3_nt: TGTGCCAGCAGCCCATACAATGAGCAGTTCTTC
cdr3_aa: CASSPYNEQFF
v_call: TRBV7-2
clone_size: -
j_call: TRBJ2-1
d_call: -

cdr3_nt: TGTGCCAGCACCACAGGGGGCGCCAACTATGGCTACACCTTC
cdr3_aa: CASTTGGANYGYTF
v_call: TRBV28
clone_size: -
j_call: TRBJ1-2
d_call: TRBD1

cdr3_nt: TGTGCCAGCAGCTTAGCCAACACAGATACGCAGTATTTT
cdr3_aa: CASSLANTDTQYF
v_call: TRBV7-8
clone_size: -
j_call: TRBJ2-3
d_call: -

cdr3_nt: TGTGCCAGCAGTTACTTGACAGGGGAAGTAGTCGAAAAACTGTTTTTT
cdr3_aa: CASSYLTGEVVEKLFF
v_call: TRBV6-6
clone_size: -
j_call: TRBJ1-4
d_call: TRBD1

cdr3_nt: TGTGCCAGCAGTTACGTCCAGGGGGCTGGCGAGCAGTACTTC
cdr3_aa: CASSYVQGAGEQYF
v_call: TRBV6-6
clone_size: few
j_call: TRBJ2-7
d_call: TRBD1

cdr3_nt: TGTGCCAGCAGCTTCGGGCAGGGGTACTACGAGCAGTACTTC
cdr3_aa: CASSFGQGYYEQYF
v_call: TRBV7-9
clone_size: -
j_call: TRBJ2-7
d_call: -

cdr3_nt: TGTGCCAGCAGTGAGGACAGGGGAGGTGAAAAACTGTTTTTT
cdr3_aa: CASSEDRGGEKLFF
v_call: TRBV28
clone_size: -
j_call: TRBJ1-4
d_call: TRBD1